These 18 T cell receptor beta chains were sequenced from one sample in a study of T cell responses to AZD1222 COVID-19 vaccine (dated by TCRdb to about 2021). Library method: the immunoSEQ multiplex PCR assay. The immuneACCESS repertoire file appears here via TCRdb, limited to in-frame rearrangements. These files lack a portion of the clones; in checked studies, under half of the deficit traces to unresolved V genes, and the cause of the others is not known. The sample yields over 75,000 clones; 80% to 90% were counted once. Under 3% of the sample rests with the top ten. Explained via the paper, the time point label denotes: about 28 days (+/-7) after the second vaccine dose. This sample comprised peripheral blood, obtained 28 days after the second AZD1222 dose. Every receptor here comes from an adult who received the AZD1222 COVID-19 vaccine.

The chain employs TRBV5-1 and TRBJ1-2; D is uncertain. There are 16 residues in the CDR3. Per the germline V gene, CDR1 is SGHRS and CDR2 is YFSETQ. Trimming took 0 bases from V and 4 from J, leaving 16 bases between them. Here the CDR3 DNA reads TGCGCCAGCAGCTTGGGATTGCGGGCTTCTACCTATGGCTACACCTTC. This translates into CASSLGLRASTYGYTF.

The rearrangement links TRBV19 to TRBJ1-1; possible D gene TRBD1, 6 bases. V shed 4 bases and J shed 5 bases, with 14 bases lying between them. Germline loops: CDR1 LNHDA, CDR2 SQIVND (reference sequence). The CDR3 spans 14 residues. CDR3 amino acids: CASSTSAGVTEAFF. The CDR3 DNA reads as TGTGCCAGTAGTACTTCCGCAGGGGTAACTGAAGCTTTCTTT.

V gene TRBV5-1 combines with J gene TRBJ1-1; D is undetermined. V dropped 4 bases and J dropped 4 bases, with 14 bases sitting between them. CDR1 is SGHRS, CDR2 YFSETQ, per germline. CDR3 length: 14 residues. The CDR3 bases are TGCGCCAGCAGCCAACGGCCCCTGGGCACTGAAGCTTTCTTT. It is translated as CASSQRPLGTEAFF.

The chain joins TRBV12-3 or TRBV12-4 to TRBJ2-2; no firm D call. There are 11 residues in the CDR3. Trimming stripped 6 bases from V and 2 bases from J, with 1 base between. CDR3 coding DNA: TGTGCCAGCAGCAACACCGGGGAGCTGTTTTTT. Protein product: CASSNTGELFF.

The rearrangement links TRBV7-3 to TRBJ2-1; D ambiguous. Trimming shortened V by 3 bases and J by 4 bases, and 7 bases separated the two germline ends. The CDR3 runs 13 residues. Germline V gives CDR1 SGHTA, CDR2 FQGTGA. CDR3 sequence reads: CASSFQGYNEQFF. The CDR3 bases are TGTGCCAGCAGCTTTCAAGGGTACAATGAGCAGTTCTTC. Full variable domain (rest looked up from reference TRBV7-3 and TRBJ2-1): GAGVSQTPSNKVTEKGKYVELRCDPISGHTALYWYRQSLGQGPEFLIYFQGTGAADDSGLPNDRFFAVRPEGSVSTLKIQRTERGDSAVYLCASSFQGYNEQFFGPGTRLTVL.

This chain joins TRBV19 and TRBJ1-4, with TRBD1 as a possible D gene (5 bases). Germline V gene lookup returns CDR1 LNHDA and CDR2 SQIVND (reference sequence). V lost 3 bases to trimming and J lost 0 bases, with 8 bases between them. CDR3 length: 15 residues. Here the CDR3 reads CASSIGAATNEKLFF. Written as DNA, the CDR3 is TGTGCCAGTAGTATCGGGGCAGCAACTAATGAAAAACTGTTTTTT.

V is TRBV9 and J is TRBJ2-2, with D possibly TRBD2 on 5 matching bases. The CDR3 is 16 amino acids. V was trimmed by 3 bases and J by 7 bases, leaving 19 bases between them. Per the germline V gene, CDR1 is SGDLS and CDR2 is YYNGEE. In DNA form, the CDR3 reads TGTGCCAGCAGCGCCCCCTACGGGAACGAGGACGGGGAGCTGTTTTTT. Translating it yields CASSAPYGNEDGELFF.

This sequence joins TRBV6-2 or TRBV6-3 and TRBJ2-2; D possibly matches TRBD1 or TRBD2 (6 bases each). Germline CDR1 and CDR2: MNHEY and SVGEGT. CDR3 length: 17 amino acids. Trimming left V 0 bases short and J 5 bases short, with 16 bases between. CDR3 DNA sequence: TGTGCCAGCAGTTACTCGGAGGGGGTGGCTTGGACCGGGGAGCTGTTTTTT. Translation: CASSYSEGVAWTGELFF.

The chain is built from TRBV5-1 and TRBJ1-2, with 8 bases lining up with TRBD1. V shed 2 bases and J 1 base; nucleotides not matched to a gene: 7. The CDR3 totals 16 residues. Germline V gene lookup returns CDR1 SGHRS and CDR2 YFSETQ. As DNA, the CDR3 is TGCGCCAGCAGCTTCGGACAGGGCCGCGTTAACTATGGCTACACCTTC. It yields the protein CASSFGQGRVNYGYTF.

The chain uses TRBV27 and TRBJ2-2; 10 positions match TRBD1. CDR3 length: 16 amino acids. The ends lost 7 bases at V and 7 bases at J; junction bases unmatched: 12. Germline V lookup: CDR1 MNHEY, CDR2 SMNVEV (reference sequence). Here the CDR3 DNA reads TGTGCCAGCACAAAGGGACAGGGGCGATCTGGCGGGGAGCTGTTTTTT. This gives the protein CASTKGQGRSGGELFF.

The genes are TRBV7-2 and TRBJ1-4, with D maybe TRBD1 (6 bases). Germline V gene lookup returns CDR1 SGHTA and CDR2 FQGNSA. V lost 5 bases to trimming and J lost 8 bases, with 21 bases between them. The CDR3 loop spans 16 amino acids. CDR3 loop: CASSPSQQGNWEKLFF. For the CDR3, the DNA is TGTGCCAGCAGCCCCTCTCAACAGGGTAATTGGGAAAAACTGTTTTTT. The full variable domain, completed using reference TRBV7-2 and TRBJ1-4, is GAGVSQSPSNKVTEKGKDVELRCDPISGHTALYWYRQSLGQGLEFLIYFQGNSAPDKSGLPSDRFSAERTGGSVSTLTIQRTQQEDSAVYLCASSPSQQGNWEKLFFGSGTQLSVL.

The J gene is TRBJ1-2, the V gene TRBV7-2; no definite D call. The germline CDR1 and CDR2 sequences are SGHTA and FQGNSA. The CDR3 is 12 amino acids. The V end lost 5 bases, the J end lost 3 bases, and 7 bases lay between the germline ends. The CDR3 region is CASSPSHYGYTF. DNA of the CDR3: TGTGCCAGCAGCCCGTCCCACTATGGCTACACCTTC.

The chain uses TRBV3-1 (or the pseudogene TRBV3-2) and TRBJ2-1, with D tentatively TRBD2 (5 bases). The CDR3 sequence is 15 residues long. The germline gives CDR1 LGHDT, CDR2 YNNKEL (reference sequence). Trimming left V 0 bases short and J 5 bases short, with 11 bases between. The CDR3 nucleotides read TGTGCCAGCAGCCAAGATAGCAGCGGACACAATGAGCAGTTCTTC. This sequence encodes CASSQDSSGHNEQFF.

This clone was found once. The chain is built from TRBV18 and TRBJ2-7; no clear D. This CDR3 region has 14 residues. CDR1 and CDR2 (germline): KGHSH, LQKENI. Trimming took off 2 bases at V and 7 bases at J, with 15 bases between the two ends. The CDR3 here is CASSPRPDHGEQYF. CDR3 sequence (DNA): TGTGCCAGCTCACCAAGGCCGGACCATGGGGAGCAGTACTTC. The full variable domain, with the rest looked up from reference TRBV18 and TRBJ2-7, is NAGVMQNPRHLVRRRGQEARLRCSPMKGHSHVYWYRQLPEEGLKFMVYLQKENIIDESGMPKERFSAEFPKEGPSILRIQQVVRGDSAAYFCASSPRPDHGEQYFGPGTRLTVT.

The chain joins TRBV2 to TRBJ1-1, with TRBD1 matching over 7 bases. The length of the CDR3 is 13 residues. From germline, CDR1 is SNHLY and CDR2 FYNNEI. The trim removed 8 bases at V and 1 base at J, leaving 4 bases unmatched. CDR3 in amino acids: CASRDRANTEAFF. CDR3 sequence (DNA): TGTGCCAGCCGCGACAGGGCGAACACTGAAGCTTTCTTT. The variable domain in full, completed from reference TRBV2 and TRBJ1-1, reads EPEVTQTPSHQVTQMGQEVILRCVPISNHLYFYWYRQILGQKVEFLVSFYNNEISEKSEIFDDQFSVERPDGSNFTLKIRSTKLEDSAMYFCASRDRANTEAFFGQGTRLTVV.

V usage is TRBV5-5 and J usage is TRBJ2-1; D is possibly TRBD1 (6 bases). The CDR3 runs to 15 residues. CDR1 and CDR2 from the germline V gene are SGHKS and YYEKEE (reference sequence). With 0 bases removed from V and 4 bases from J, the gap between germline ends came to 11 bases. The CDR3 here is CASSLGGQGYNEQFF. In DNA form, the CDR3 reads TGTGCCAGCAGCTTGGGGGGACAAGGGTACAATGAGCAGTTCTTC.

The chain links TRBV7-8 to TRBJ1-1, with 7 nucleotides matching TRBD1. The junction had 16 bases not matched to a gene; V was cut back by 3 bases and J by 0 bases. Germline CDR1 and CDR2: SGHVS and FQNEAQ. The CDR3 contains 19 residues. CDR3 DNA: TGTGCCAGCAGCTTTATCCGGGACAGCCAGCCCGAGGTGAACACTGAAGCTTTCTTT. Protein product: CASSFIRDSQPEVNTEAFF. Together with reference TRBV7-8 and TRBJ1-1, the CDR3 gives the full variable domain: GAGVSQSPRYKVAKRGQDVALRCDPISGHVSLFWYQQALGQGPEFLTYFQNEAQLDKSGLPSDRFFAERPEGSVSTLKIQRTQQEDSAVYLCASSFIRDSQPEVNTEAFFGQGTRLTVV.

The V gene is TRBV11-2, the J gene TRBJ2-5; D not certain. Trimming left V 1 base short and J 5 bases short, with 14 bases between. Germline CDR1 reads SGHAT; CDR2 reads FQNNGV. This CDR3 is 15 amino acids long. CDR3 DNA sequence: TGTGCCAGCAGCTTAGGGGTCTCTGATGGGGAGACCCAGTACTTC. Its protein product is CASSLGVSDGETQYF.